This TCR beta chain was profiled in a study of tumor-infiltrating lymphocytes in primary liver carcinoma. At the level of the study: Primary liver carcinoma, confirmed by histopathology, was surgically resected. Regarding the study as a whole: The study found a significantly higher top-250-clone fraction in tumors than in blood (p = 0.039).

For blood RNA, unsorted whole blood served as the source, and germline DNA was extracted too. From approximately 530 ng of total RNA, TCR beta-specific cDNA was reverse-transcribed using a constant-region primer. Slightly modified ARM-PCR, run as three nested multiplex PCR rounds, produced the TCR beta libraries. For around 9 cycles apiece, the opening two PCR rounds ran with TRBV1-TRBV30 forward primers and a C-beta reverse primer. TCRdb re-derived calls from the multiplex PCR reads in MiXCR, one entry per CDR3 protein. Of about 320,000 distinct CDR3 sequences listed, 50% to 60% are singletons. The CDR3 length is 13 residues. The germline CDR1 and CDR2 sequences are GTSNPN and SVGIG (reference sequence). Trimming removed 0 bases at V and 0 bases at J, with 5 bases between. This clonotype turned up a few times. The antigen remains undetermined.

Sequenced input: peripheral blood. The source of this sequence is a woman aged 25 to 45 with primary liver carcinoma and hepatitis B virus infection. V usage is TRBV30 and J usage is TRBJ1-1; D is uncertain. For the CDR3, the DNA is TGTGCCTGGAGTGTTAATTTGAACACTGAAGCTTTCTTT. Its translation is CAWSVNLNTEAFF.